The rows below give T cell receptor beta chains drawn from one sample of a study of prognosis after radiotherapy for stage I lung cancer. TCRdb reanalysed the multiplex PCR reads using MiXCR and keeps one entry per CDR3 protein. The top ten hold roughly 35% of the sample, which has tens of thousands of distinct CDR3 sequences, just over 40% seen once. The sequencing here drew on PBMCs, taken before or after stereotactic body radiation therapy (not recorded which). The source of these receptors is a donor of 50 years or more with non-small cell lung cancer. Each CDR3 is given with its conserved first and last residue. D genes are given only for firm matches. Clone size, where shown, is once, few, many, or a class for clones that have expanded.

d_gene: .
v_gene: TRBV18
j_gene: TRBJ1-1
abundance: many
CDR3nt: TGTGCCAGCTCACCCTCCTTTACCATACGAGAAGCTTTCTTT
CDR3aa: CASSPSFTIREAFF

d_gene: TRBD2
v_gene: TRBV5-1
j_gene: TRBJ2-3
abundance: many
CDR3nt: TGCGCCAGCAGTAAGGGAGGGGACACAGATACGCAGTATTTT
CDR3aa: CASSKGGDTDTQYF

d_gene: .
v_gene: TRBV20-1
j_gene: TRBJ2-5
abundance: few
CDR3nt: TGCAGTGCTAGAGATACGGAGGTGGTGGAGACCCAGTACTTC
CDR3aa: CSARDTEVVETQYF

d_gene: .
v_gene: TRBV7-3
j_gene: TRBJ2-7
abundance: many
CDR3nt: TGTGCCAGCAGCTTATCTGTAGAAAAAGAGCAGTACTTC
CDR3aa: CASSLSVEKEQYF

d_gene: .
v_gene: TRBV6-5
j_gene: TRBJ2-7
abundance: many
CDR3nt: TGTGCCAGCAGTTACTCGCGGGACACCTACGAGCAGTACTTC
CDR3aa: CASSYSRDTYEQYF

d_gene: .
v_gene: TRBV11-2
j_gene: TRBJ2-3
abundance: .
CDR3nt: TGTGCCAGCAGCTTAGGACTATCGGGAAGGACATATACGCAGTATTTT
CDR3aa: CASSLGLSGRTYTQYF

d_gene: .
v_gene: TRBV11-2
j_gene: TRBJ2-7
abundance: .
CDR3nt: TGTGCCAGCATAACGGGGGGCGGGCCCACTTCTGGTGAGCAGTACTTC
CDR3aa: CASITGGGPTSGEQYF

d_gene: .
v_gene: TRBV19
j_gene: TRBJ2-2
abundance: .
CDR3nt: TGTGCCACCTCCGGCGAGTGGGCAGGCGGGCTCGGGGAGCTGTTTTTT
CDR3aa: CATSGEWAGGLGELFF

d_gene: TRBD1
v_gene: TRBV10-3
j_gene: TRBJ1-1
abundance: few
CDR3nt: TGTGCCATCAGTGAGGGCAGGGGGGACACTGAAGCTTTCTTT
CDR3aa: CAISEGRGDTEAFF

d_gene: .
v_gene: TRBV2
j_gene: TRBJ1-5
abundance: .
CDR3nt: TGTGCCAGTCAACGGACATTGAATCAGCCCCAGCATTTT
CDR3aa: CASQRTLNQPQHF

d_gene: .
v_gene: TRBV5-1
j_gene: TRBJ2-7
abundance: .
CDR3nt: TGCGCCAGCAGGGTGGGACCAGCGGAAACCTACGAGCAGTACTTC
CDR3aa: CASRVGPAETYEQYF

d_gene: TRBD1
v_gene: TRBV7-9
j_gene: TRBJ1-1
abundance: many
CDR3nt: TGTGCCAGCAGCTTAGGGGCACAGGGGGCGGCTTTCTTT
CDR3aa: CASSLGAQGAAFF

d_gene: TRBD2
v_gene: TRBV12-3/TRBV12-4
j_gene: TRBJ2-7
abundance: .
CDR3nt: TGTGCCAGCACCACTAGCGTGAATTCCTACGATCAGTACTTC
CDR3aa: CASTTSVNSYDQYF

d_gene: .
v_gene: TRBV12-3/TRBV12-4
j_gene: TRBJ1-5
abundance: many
CDR3nt: TGTGCCAGCTCGACTTATGGGAATCAGCCCCAGCATTTT
CDR3aa: CASSTYGNQPQHF

d_gene: .
v_gene: TRBV14
j_gene: TRBJ2-7
abundance: many
CDR3nt: TGTGCCAGCAGCCTTACCTACGAGCAGTACTTC
CDR3aa: CASSLTYEQYF

d_gene: .
v_gene: TRBV18
j_gene: TRBJ2-1
abundance: .
CDR3nt: TGTGCCAGCTCCCAGGTGGGAGAGCAGTTCTTC
CDR3aa: CASSQVGEQFF

d_gene: .
v_gene: TRBV7-6
j_gene: TRBJ2-7
abundance: .
CDR3nt: TGTGCCAGCAGCCCCGGGGCTGAGCAGTACTTC
CDR3aa: CASSPGAEQYF

d_gene: .
v_gene: TRBV12-3/TRBV12-4
j_gene: TRBJ2-7
abundance: .
CDR3nt: TGTGCCAGCAGTTTGGCCTCCTACGAGCAGTACTTC
CDR3aa: CASSLASYEQYF

d_gene: TRBD1
v_gene: TRBV25-1
j_gene: TRBJ2-3
abundance: many
CDR3nt: TGTGCCAGCAGTGGGACAGGGGGCAAGTCAGATACGCAGTATTTT
CDR3aa: CASSGTGGKSDTQYF

d_gene: TRBD2
v_gene: TRBV6-1
j_gene: TRBJ2-1
abundance: many
CDR3nt: TGTGCCAGCAGTCTATCTAGCGGGGGTGTCTACAATGAGCAGTTCTTC
CDR3aa: CASSLSSGGVYNEQFF

d_gene: .
v_gene: TRBV6-2/TRBV6-3
j_gene: TRBJ2-1
abundance: .
CDR3nt: TGTGCCAGCGAGGGTTCCTACAATGAGCAGTTCTTC
CDR3aa: CASEGSYNEQFF

d_gene: TRBD1
v_gene: TRBV7-9
j_gene: TRBJ1-1
abundance: many
CDR3nt: TGTGCCAGCAGGGGCACAGGGGCCTCCACTGAAGCTTTCTTT
CDR3aa: CASRGTGASTEAFF

d_gene: TRBD1
v_gene: TRBV5-1
j_gene: TRBJ1-6
abundance: many
CDR3nt: TGCGCCAGCAGGGCAAGGGACAGCTATAATTCACCCCTCCACTTT
CDR3aa: CASRARDSYNSPLHF

d_gene: .
v_gene: TRBV2
j_gene: TRBJ2-7
abundance: .
CDR3nt: TGTGCCAGCAATCGAGGGACCTACGAGCAGTACTTC
CDR3aa: CASNRGTYEQYF

d_gene: TRBD2
v_gene: TRBV11-2
j_gene: TRBJ2-7
abundance: medium-sized
CDR3nt: TGTGCCAGCAGCTATACTAGCGGAGTCTCCTACGAGCAGTACTTC
CDR3aa: CASSYTSGVSYEQYF

d_gene: .
v_gene: TRBV6-1
j_gene: TRBJ2-6
abundance: .
CDR3nt: TGTGCCGGAGGAGGATGGCAGGTCCACTCTGGGGCCAACGTCCTGACTTTC
CDR3aa: CAGGGWQVHSGANVLTF

d_gene: .
v_gene: TRBV11-3
j_gene: TRBJ2-7
abundance: .
CDR3nt: TGTGCCAGCACCAAACGGTGGGTAGAAGAGCAGTACTTC
CDR3aa: CASTKRWVEEQYF

d_gene: .
v_gene: TRBV5-1
j_gene: TRBJ2-2
abundance: .
CDR3nt: TGCGCCAGCAGCTGGACAGGGACTAGCAGACTCTACGGGGAGCTGTTTTTT
CDR3aa: CASSWTGTSRLYGELFF

d_gene: .
v_gene: TRBV6-1
j_gene: TRBJ2-4
abundance: many
CDR3nt: TGTGCCAGCAGGACTGCAAACCTAGCCAAAAACATTCAGTACTTC
CDR3aa: CASRTANLAKNIQYF

d_gene: .
v_gene: TRBV2
j_gene: TRBJ1-1
abundance: .
CDR3nt: TGTGCCAGCAGGGGCGACTGCCCCGGGACTTTCTTT
CDR3aa: CASRGDCPGTFF

d_gene: .
v_gene: TRBV7-8
j_gene: TRBJ2-7
abundance: many
CDR3nt: TGTGCCAGCAGCACCCAGGGATACTACGAGCAGTACTTC
CDR3aa: CASSTQGYYEQYF

d_gene: .
v_gene: TRBV7-2
j_gene: TRBJ2-7
abundance: .
CDR3nt: TGTGCCAGCAGCTCAGCGGCTGGCTACGAGCAGTACTTC
CDR3aa: CASSSAAGYEQYF

d_gene: TRBD1
v_gene: TRBV6-1
j_gene: TRBJ1-2
abundance: .
CDR3nt: TGTGCCAGCAGGCCCAGGGGGCTATTACAAGGCTACACCTTC
CDR3aa: CASRPRGLLQGYTF

d_gene: .
v_gene: TRBV20-1
j_gene: TRBJ2-3
abundance: many
CDR3nt: TGCAGTGCTAGAGGGGGGGCGGGGCCCACAGATACGCAGTATTTT
CDR3aa: CSARGGAGPTDTQYF

d_gene: .
v_gene: TRBV7-6
j_gene: TRBJ1-5
abundance: .
CDR3nt: TGTGCCAGCAGCCCAGGTCAGAATCAGCCCCAGCATTTT
CDR3aa: CASSPGQNQPQHF

d_gene: .
v_gene: TRBV5-1
j_gene: TRBJ1-3
abundance: many
CDR3nt: TGCGCCAGCAGCGCGTCAGGGGTTCGTGGAAACACCATATATTTT
CDR3aa: CASSASGVRGNTIYF

d_gene: TRBD1
v_gene: TRBV10-2
j_gene: TRBJ1-2
abundance: medium-sized
CDR3nt: TGCGCCAGCTGGGAGGGGGCTGGCTATGGCTACACCTTC
CDR3aa: CASWEGAGYGYTF

d_gene: TRBD2
v_gene: TRBV5-8
j_gene: TRBJ2-7
abundance: many
CDR3nt: TGTGCCAGCAGGCAAGCGGGAAGCGCCTACGAGCAGTACTTC
CDR3aa: CASRQAGSAYEQYF

d_gene: .
v_gene: TRBV2
j_gene: TRBJ2-3
abundance: many
CDR3nt: TGTGCCAGCGGGTCAAATTACCCTAGCACAGATACGCAGTATTTT
CDR3aa: CASGSNYPSTDTQYF

d_gene: TRBD2
v_gene: TRBV24-1
j_gene: TRBJ2-1
abundance: many
CDR3nt: TGTGCCACCAGTGAGGGACTAGCGGGCGATGAGCAGTTCTTC
CDR3aa: CATSEGLAGDEQFF

d_gene: .
v_gene: TRBV19
j_gene: TRBJ2-3
abundance: many
CDR3nt: TGTGCCAGTAGTATTCGCGCGACCCAAAGTTGGGATACGCAGTATTTT
CDR3aa: CASSIRATQSWDTQYF

d_gene: .
v_gene: TRBV12-3/TRBV12-4
j_gene: TRBJ2-5
abundance: many
CDR3nt: TGTGCCAGCAGGGGTAGCAAGACCCAGTACTTC
CDR3aa: CASRGSKTQYF

d_gene: .
v_gene: TRBV19
j_gene: TRBJ1-5
abundance: many
CDR3nt: TGTGCCAGTAGTGATGACGGGGTCCAGCCCCAGCATTTT
CDR3aa: CASSDDGVQPQHF

d_gene: .
v_gene: TRBV7-2
j_gene: TRBJ2-3
abundance: medium-sized
CDR3nt: TGTGCCAGCAGCTTACTAGGAAGCACAGATACGCAGTATTTT
CDR3aa: CASSLLGSTDTQYF

d_gene: .
v_gene: TRBV3-1
j_gene: TRBJ1-1
abundance: few
CDR3nt: TGTGCCAGCAGCTACAGGGCGTCGAACACTGAAGCTTTCTTT
CDR3aa: CASSYRASNTEAFF

d_gene: TRBD2
v_gene: TRBV11-3
j_gene: TRBJ2-2
abundance: many
CDR3nt: TGTGCCAGCAGCCCCGGGACTAGGGGGACCGGGGAGCTGTTTTTT
CDR3aa: CASSPGTRGTGELFF

d_gene: .
v_gene: TRBV12-3/TRBV12-4
j_gene: TRBJ1-4
abundance: many
CDR3nt: TGTGCCAGCAGTCCAGGAAGCCTTAATGAAAAACTGTTTTTT
CDR3aa: CASSPGSLNEKLFF

d_gene: .
v_gene: TRBV4-3
j_gene: TRBJ2-1
abundance: many
CDR3nt: TGCGCCAGCAGCCAGAGTTTTCCCGGTGAGCAGTTCTTC
CDR3aa: CASSQSFPGEQFF

d_gene: .
v_gene: TRBV11-1
j_gene: TRBJ2-1
abundance: .
CDR3nt: TGTGCCAGCAGCAGAACTATCAATGAGCAGTTCTTC
CDR3aa: CASSRTINEQFF

d_gene: .
v_gene: TRBV10-3
j_gene: TRBJ2-5
abundance: many
CDR3nt: TGTGCCATCAGTGAGTCAAGAAAGGGGTCACAAGAGACCCAGTACTTC
CDR3aa: CAISESRKGSQETQYF

d_gene: TRBD2
v_gene: TRBV3-1
j_gene: TRBJ2-1
abundance: many
CDR3nt: TGTGCCAGCACTAAAGCGGGGAGGAATGAGCAGTTCTTC
CDR3aa: CASTKAGRNEQFF

d_gene: .
v_gene: TRBV19
j_gene: TRBJ2-2
abundance: many
CDR3nt: TGTGCCAGCCACTTCTTGGACGGGGACACCGGGGAGCTGTTTTTT
CDR3aa: CASHFLDGDTGELFF